Sequencing of this T cell receptor beta chain was carried out in a study of shared clonotypes between healthy human individuals. This clone was found once. Its target is unknown. Every donor was a Caucasian adult from Nashville, Tennessee. CD4+ cells underwent separation, giving CD45RA+ naive and CD45RA-negative memory subsets. Per the germline V gene, CDR1 is SGHTA and CDR2 is FQGTGA. Trimming took off 4 bases at V and 1 base at J, with 4 bases between the two ends. The CDR3 has 12 amino acids. Points from the study as a whole: Donors were few, which limited the genetic and exposure-history diversity represented.

Assay: immunoSEQ multiplex PCR; the TCRdb copy retains only in-frame clones and omits some. Of some 2.4 million clones listed, 93% were seen once; the top ten hold approximately 0.37%. This receptor was identified in a man aged 18 to 29 in good health. Some clones in this sample may be carry-over from other donors' samples. J is TRBJ1-1 and V is TRBV7-3; D unclear. Source material: naive CD4+ T cells from PBMCs. As to subset: CD45RA+ positively selected. The CDR3 DNA is TGTGCCAGCAGCTCTTCGAACACTGAAGCTTTCTTT. Translated, it gives CASSSSNTEAFF.